This T cell receptor (beta chain) is drawn from a study of T cells in narcolepsy. TCRdb's table, derived via immunoSEQ multiplex PCR, lists solely in-frame clones and lacks some. The table records 30,000 or so clones, over 70% of them present only once. Sample share makes this clone medium-sized (0.01 to 0.1%). The sequence was obtained from a human donor in good health. The specimen sequenced was memory (CD45RA-) CD4+ T cells from blood.

This chain's CDR3 is CASSPRQGGYGYTF. The CDR3, as DNA: TGTGCCAGCAGCCCCCGACAGGGCGGCTATGGCTACACCTTC. The genes are TRBV7-2 and TRBJ1-2; 7 bases fit TRBD1. This CDR3 spans 14 amino acids. The J segment lost 4 bases and the V segment lost 5 bases, leaving 7 bases of the junction unmatched. The V gene's germline CDR1 is SGHTA and CDR2 FQGNSA.